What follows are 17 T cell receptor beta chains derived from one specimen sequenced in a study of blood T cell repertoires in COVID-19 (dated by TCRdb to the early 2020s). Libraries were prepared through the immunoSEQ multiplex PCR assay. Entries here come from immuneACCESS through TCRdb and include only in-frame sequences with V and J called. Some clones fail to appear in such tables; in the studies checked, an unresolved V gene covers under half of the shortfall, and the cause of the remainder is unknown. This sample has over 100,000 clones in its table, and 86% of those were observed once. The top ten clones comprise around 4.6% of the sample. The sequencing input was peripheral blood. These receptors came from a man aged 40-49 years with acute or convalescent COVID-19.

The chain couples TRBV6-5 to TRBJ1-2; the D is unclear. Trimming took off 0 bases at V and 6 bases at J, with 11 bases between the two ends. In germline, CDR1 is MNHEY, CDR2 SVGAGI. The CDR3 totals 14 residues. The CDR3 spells CASSYSRGKDGYTF. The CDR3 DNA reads TGTGCCAGCAGTTACTCGCGGGGTAAAGATGGCTACACCTTC.

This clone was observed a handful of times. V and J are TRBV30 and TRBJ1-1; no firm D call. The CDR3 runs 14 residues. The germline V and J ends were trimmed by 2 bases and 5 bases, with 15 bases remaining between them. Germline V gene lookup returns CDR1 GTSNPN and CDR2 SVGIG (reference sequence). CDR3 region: CAWSKVGRMTEAFF. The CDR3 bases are TGTGCCTGGAGTAAAGTGGGCAGGATGACTGAAGCTTTCTTT.

CDR3 coding DNA: TGTGCCAGCAGTGAGACTCAGACAGGTGAAAAACTGTTTTTT. Its protein product is CASSETQTGEKLFF. This rearrangement joins TRBV6-1 to TRBJ1-4; tentative D call: TRBD1 (6 bases). The CDR3 is 14 residues long. V dropped 3 bases and J dropped 7 bases, with 12 bases sitting between them. CDR1 is MNHNS, CDR2 SASEGT, per germline.

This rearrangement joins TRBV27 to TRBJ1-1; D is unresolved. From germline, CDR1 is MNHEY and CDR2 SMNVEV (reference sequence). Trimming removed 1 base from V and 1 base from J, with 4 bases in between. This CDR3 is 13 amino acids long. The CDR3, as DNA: TGTGCCAGCAGTTTATGGGCGAACACTGAAGCTTTCTTT. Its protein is CASSLWANTEAFF.

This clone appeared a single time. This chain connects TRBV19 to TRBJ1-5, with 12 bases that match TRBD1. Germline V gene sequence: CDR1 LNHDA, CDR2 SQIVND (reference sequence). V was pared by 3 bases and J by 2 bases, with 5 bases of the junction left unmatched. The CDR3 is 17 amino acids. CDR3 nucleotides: TGTGCCAGTAGTATGCGGGACAGGGGGCTAGGCAATCAGCCCCAGCATTTT. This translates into CASSMRDRGLGNQPQHF.

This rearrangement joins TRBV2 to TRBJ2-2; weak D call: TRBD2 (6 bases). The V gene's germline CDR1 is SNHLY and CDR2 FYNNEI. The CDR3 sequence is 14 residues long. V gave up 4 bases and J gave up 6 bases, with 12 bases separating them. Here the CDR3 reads CASSVGGAPGELFF. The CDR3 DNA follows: TGTGCCAGCAGTGTAGGAGGGGCCCCCGGGGAGCTGTTTTTT.

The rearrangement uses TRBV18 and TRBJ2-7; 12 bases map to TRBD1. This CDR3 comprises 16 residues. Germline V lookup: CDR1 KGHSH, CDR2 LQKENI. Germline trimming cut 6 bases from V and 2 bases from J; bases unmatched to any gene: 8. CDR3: CASSGGGTGGTYEQYF. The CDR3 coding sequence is TGTGCCAGCTCCGGCGGAGGGACAGGGGGCACCTACGAGCAGTACTTC.

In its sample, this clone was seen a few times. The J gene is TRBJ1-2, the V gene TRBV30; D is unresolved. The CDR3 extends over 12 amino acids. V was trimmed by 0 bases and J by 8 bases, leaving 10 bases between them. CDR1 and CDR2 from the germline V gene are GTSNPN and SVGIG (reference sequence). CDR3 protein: CAWSVYREGYTF. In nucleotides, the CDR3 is TGTGCCTGGAGTGTATATCGTGAGGGCTACACCTTC.

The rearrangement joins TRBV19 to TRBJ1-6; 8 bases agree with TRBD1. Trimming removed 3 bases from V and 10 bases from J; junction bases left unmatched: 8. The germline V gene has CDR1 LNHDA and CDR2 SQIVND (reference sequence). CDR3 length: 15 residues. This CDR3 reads CASSIQGQGQSPLHF. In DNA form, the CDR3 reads TGTGCCAGTAGTATTCAAGGACAGGGACAATCACCCCTCCACTTT.

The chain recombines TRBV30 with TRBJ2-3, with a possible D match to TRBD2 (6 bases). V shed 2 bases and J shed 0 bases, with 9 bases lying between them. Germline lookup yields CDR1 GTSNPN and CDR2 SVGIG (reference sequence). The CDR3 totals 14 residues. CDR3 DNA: TGTGCCTGGAGTTTAGGGACTAGCACAGATACGCAGTATTTT. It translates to CAWSLGTSTDTQYF.

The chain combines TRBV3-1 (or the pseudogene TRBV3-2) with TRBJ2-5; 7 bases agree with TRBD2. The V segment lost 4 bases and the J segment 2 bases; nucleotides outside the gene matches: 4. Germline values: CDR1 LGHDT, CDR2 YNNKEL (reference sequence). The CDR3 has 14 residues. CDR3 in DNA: TGTGCCAGCAGCCGAGGGGACTATCAAGAGACCCAGTACTTC. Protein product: CASSRGDYQETQYF.

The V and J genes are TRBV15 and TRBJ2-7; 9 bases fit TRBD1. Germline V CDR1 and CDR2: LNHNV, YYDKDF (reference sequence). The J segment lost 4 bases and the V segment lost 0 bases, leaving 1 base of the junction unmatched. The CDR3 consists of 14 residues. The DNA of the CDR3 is TGTGCCACCAGCAGAGAACAGGGGGCGTACGAGCAGTACTTC. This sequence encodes CATSREQGAYEQYF.

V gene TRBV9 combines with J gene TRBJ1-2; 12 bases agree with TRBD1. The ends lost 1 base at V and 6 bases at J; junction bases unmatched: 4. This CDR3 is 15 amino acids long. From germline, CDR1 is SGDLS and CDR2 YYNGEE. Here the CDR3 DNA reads TGTGCCAGCAGCGTACTCGGGACAGGGGGCGATGGCTACACCTTC. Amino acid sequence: CASSVLGTGGDGYTF.

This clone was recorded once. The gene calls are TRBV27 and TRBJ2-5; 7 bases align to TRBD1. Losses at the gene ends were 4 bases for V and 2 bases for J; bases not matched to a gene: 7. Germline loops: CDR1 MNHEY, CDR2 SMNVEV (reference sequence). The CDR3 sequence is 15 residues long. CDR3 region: CASSYEGARQETQYF. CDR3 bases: TGTGCCAGCAGTTACGAGGGGGCTCGACAAGAGACCCAGTACTTC.

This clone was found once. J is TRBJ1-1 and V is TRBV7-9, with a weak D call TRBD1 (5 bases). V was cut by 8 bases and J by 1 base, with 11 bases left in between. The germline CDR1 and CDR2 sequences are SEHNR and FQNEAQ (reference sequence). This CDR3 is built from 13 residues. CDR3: CASGTTGNTEAFF. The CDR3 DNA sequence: TGTGCCAGCGGCACCACAGGGAACACTGAAGCTTTCTTT. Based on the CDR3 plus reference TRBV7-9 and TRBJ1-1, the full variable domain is DTGVSQNPRHKITKRGQNVTFRCDPISEHNRLYWYRQTLGQGPEFLTYFQNEAQLEKSRLLSDRFSAERPKGSFSTLEIQRTEQGDSAMYLCASGTTGNTEAFFGQGTRLTVV.

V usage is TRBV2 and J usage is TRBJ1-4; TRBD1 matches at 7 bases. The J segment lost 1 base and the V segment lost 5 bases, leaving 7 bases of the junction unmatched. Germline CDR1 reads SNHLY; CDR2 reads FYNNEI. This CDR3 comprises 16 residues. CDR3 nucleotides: TGTGCCAGCAGTTTTACGACAGGGCGAACTAATGAAAAACTGTTTTTT. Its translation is CASSFTTGRTNEKLFF.

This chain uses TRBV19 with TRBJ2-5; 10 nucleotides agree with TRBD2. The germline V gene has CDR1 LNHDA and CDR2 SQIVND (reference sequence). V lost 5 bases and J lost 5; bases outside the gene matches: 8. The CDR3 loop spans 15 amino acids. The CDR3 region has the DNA TGTGCCAGTAGTTTGAGCGGGAGGGCCCAGGAGACCCAGTACTTC. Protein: CASSLSGRAQETQYF. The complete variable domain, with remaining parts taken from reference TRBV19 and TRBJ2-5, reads DGGITQSPKYLFRKEGQNVTLSCEQNLNHDAMYWYRQDPGQGLRLIYYSQIVNDFQKGDIAEGYSVSREKKESFPLTVTSAQKNPTAFYLCASSLSGRAQETQYFGPGTRLLVL.